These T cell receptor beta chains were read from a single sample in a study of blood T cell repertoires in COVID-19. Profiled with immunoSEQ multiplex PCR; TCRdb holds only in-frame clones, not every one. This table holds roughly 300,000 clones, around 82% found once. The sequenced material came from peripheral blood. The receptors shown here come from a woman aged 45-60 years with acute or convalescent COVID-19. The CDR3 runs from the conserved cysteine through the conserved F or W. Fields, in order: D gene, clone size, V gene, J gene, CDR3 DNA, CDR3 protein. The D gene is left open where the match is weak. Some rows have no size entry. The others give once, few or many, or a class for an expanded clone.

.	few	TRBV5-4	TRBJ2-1	TGTGCCAGCAGCTTGGTGGGTGCAGGGTACAATGAGCAGTTCTTC	CASSLVGAGYNEQFF
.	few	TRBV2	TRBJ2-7	TGTGCCAGCACCGAACCTGTCAGGGCTTACGAGCAGTACTTC	CASTEPVRAYEQYF
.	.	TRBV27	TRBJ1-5	TGTGCCAGCGGATCCAGGAATAGCAATCAGCCCCAGCATTTT	CASGSRNSNQPQHF
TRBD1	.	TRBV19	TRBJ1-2	TGTGCCAGTAGTACGTCCCGGGACAGGGACGGCTACACCTTC	CASSTSRDRDGYTF
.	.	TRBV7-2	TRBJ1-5	TGTGCCAGCAGCTCCATGGGGGGAGGAATAAGTCAGCCCCAGCATTTT	CASSSMGGGISQPQHF
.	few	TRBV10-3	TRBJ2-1	TGTGCCATCAGTGACGGGCTTAGCGATGAGCAGTTCTTC	CAISDGLSDEQFF
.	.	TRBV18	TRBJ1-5	TGTGCCAGCTCACCAACAGCTAGCAATCAGCCCCAGCATTTT	CASSPTASNQPQHF
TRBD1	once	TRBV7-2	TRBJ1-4	TGTGCCAGCAGCTGGGACAGCGGGGAAAAACTGTTTTTT	CASSWDSGEKLFF
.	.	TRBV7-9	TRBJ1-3	TGTGCCAGCAGCCGGGTCTCTGGAAACACCATATATTTT	CASSRVSGNTIYF
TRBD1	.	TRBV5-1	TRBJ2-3	TGCGCCAGCAGCTCTGGGGGGACAGGGGGAAGCACAGATACGCAGTATTTT	CASSSGGTGGSTDTQYF
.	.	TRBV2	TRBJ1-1	TGTGCCAGCGTGCGAGACATGAACGCTGAAGCTTTCTTT	CASVRDMNAEAFF
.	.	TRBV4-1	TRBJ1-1	TGCGCCAGCAGCGGAGAGGGCAGAGGGACTGAAGCTTTCTTT	CASSGEGRGTEAFF
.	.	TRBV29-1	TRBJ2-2	TGCAGCGCCGAGGAGGGTCGAGGGGAGCTGTTTTTT	CSAEEGRGELFF
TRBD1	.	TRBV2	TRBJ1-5	TGTGCCAGCAGTGGACAGGGGATAAGTCAGCCCCAGCATTTT	CASSGQGISQPQHF
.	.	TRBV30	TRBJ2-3	TGTGCCTGGGGGGAGTCGTCCACAGATACGCAGTATTTT	CAWGESSTDTQYF
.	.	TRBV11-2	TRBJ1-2	TGTGCCAGCAGCTTAGTTGGGCAGGGGACCTACTATGGCTACACCTTC	CASSLVGQGTYYGYTF
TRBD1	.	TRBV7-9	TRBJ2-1	TGTGCCAGCAGCGATCCCGGGACAGGGAGAGACTACAATGAGCAGTTCTTC	CASSDPGTGRDYNEQFF
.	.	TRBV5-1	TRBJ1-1	TGCGCCAGCAAGTCGGCAGGGAATGTGGGCACTGAAGCTTTCTTT	CASKSAGNVGTEAFF
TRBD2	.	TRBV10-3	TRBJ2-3	TGTGCCATCAGTGGTAGCGGGGGCTCGGGAGATACGCAGTATTTT	CAISGSGGSGDTQYF
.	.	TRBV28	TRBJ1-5	TGTGCCAGCAGTTATAGCCTGTGGCCCCAGCATTTT	CASSYSLWPQHF
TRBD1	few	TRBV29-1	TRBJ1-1	TGCAGCGTCCCGGGACAGATTAACACTGAAGCTTTCTTT	CSVPGQINTEAFF
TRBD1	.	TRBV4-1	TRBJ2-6	TGCGCCAGCAGCCCGACAGGGTTCGGGGCCAACGTCCTGACTTTC	CASSPTGFGANVLTF
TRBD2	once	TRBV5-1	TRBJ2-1	TGCGCCAGCAGCTTGGTCGGGGGGTATAACAATGAGCAGTTCTTC	CASSLVGGYNNEQFF
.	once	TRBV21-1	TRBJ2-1	TGTGCCAGCAGCAAGCGGAGGGAGGGGAGTGAGCAGTTCTTC	CASSKRREGSEQFF
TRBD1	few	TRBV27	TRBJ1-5	TGTGCCAGCGGACGACAGGGATATAGCAATCAGCCCCAGCATTTT	CASGRQGYSNQPQHF
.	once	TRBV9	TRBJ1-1	TGTGCCAGCAGCGTGTTCCGAGACACTGAAGCTTTCTTT	CASSVFRDTEAFF
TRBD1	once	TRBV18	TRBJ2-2	TGTGCCAGCGAAAACAGGGGCGACAACACCGGGGAGCTGTTTTTT	CASENRGDNTGELFF
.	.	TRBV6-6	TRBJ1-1	TGTGCCAGCAGACGACTAAGGGGGGGAACTGAAGCTTTCTTT	CASRRLRGGTEAFF
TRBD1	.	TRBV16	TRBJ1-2	TGTGCCAGCAGCCAATTAAGGGTGCAGGGGGCGGACGGCTACACCTTC	CASSQLRVQGADGYTF
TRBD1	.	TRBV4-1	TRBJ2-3	TGCGCCAGCAGCCTCCAGGGGGCGGGGAGAGATACGCAGTATTTT	CASSLQGAGRDTQYF
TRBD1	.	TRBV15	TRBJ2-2	TGTGCCACCAGGCAGGGGGAAGCCGGGGAGCTGTTTTTT	CATRQGEAGELFF
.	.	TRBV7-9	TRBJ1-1	TGTGCCAGCAGCCGGCCCAACCAACAGGGATCGGGCACTGAAGCTTTCTTT	CASSRPNQQGSGTEAFF